This T cell receptor beta chain was captured by sequencing in a study of shared clonotypes between healthy human individuals. Whole-study results and caveats: Memory subsets generally showed lower estimated richness than naive subsets.

Details on this clone: Antigen specificity is unknown.

Assay: immunoSEQ multiplex PCR; the TCRdb copy retains only in-frame clones and omits some. The sample has a few million clones, 85% to 95% seen once. CDR3 length: 15 amino acids. V lost 4 bases, J lost 5 bases, and 7 bases stayed unmatched. Germline V CDR1 and CDR2: SGHNT, YYREEE (reference sequence). This chain links TRBV5-4 with TRBJ2-5, with 11 bases aligning to TRBD2. The specimen sequenced was naive CD4+ T cells sorted from blood. Subset given: CD45RA+ positively selected. This receptor was identified in a man aged 18-30 years in good health. CDR3 coding DNA: TGTGCCAGCAGCACTAGCGGGAGTGGATATGAGACCCAGTACTTC. Its protein is CASSTSGSGYETQYF.